This T cell receptor (beta chain) was captured by sequencing in a study of OX40 agonist ivuxolimab in advanced cancers. Germline values: CDR1 MNHEY, CDR2 SVGAGI. The CDR3 totals 16 residues. The junction had 3 bases not matched to a gene; V was cut back by 0 bases and J by 2 bases. Produced via immunoSEQ multiplex PCR; TCRdb's table is partial and in-frame only. This repertoire shows about 64,000 clones, roughly 86% found once; its top ten account for approximately 3%. At cycle 4 day 1, cycle 7 day 1, and baseline, blood was sampled. This receptor was identified in an adult with an advanced solid tumor such as melanoma, head and neck, liver or kidney cancer. The rearrangement joins TRBV6-5 to TRBJ2-7; 11 positions match TRBD2. The material was CD4+ or CD8+ T cells sorted from blood, obtained in a trial of the OX40 agonist ivuxolimab. CDR3 sequence (DNA): TGTGCCAGCAGTTACTCGCTTAGCGGGAGGGCCTACGAGCAGTACTTC. It encodes CASSYSLSGRAYEQYF.